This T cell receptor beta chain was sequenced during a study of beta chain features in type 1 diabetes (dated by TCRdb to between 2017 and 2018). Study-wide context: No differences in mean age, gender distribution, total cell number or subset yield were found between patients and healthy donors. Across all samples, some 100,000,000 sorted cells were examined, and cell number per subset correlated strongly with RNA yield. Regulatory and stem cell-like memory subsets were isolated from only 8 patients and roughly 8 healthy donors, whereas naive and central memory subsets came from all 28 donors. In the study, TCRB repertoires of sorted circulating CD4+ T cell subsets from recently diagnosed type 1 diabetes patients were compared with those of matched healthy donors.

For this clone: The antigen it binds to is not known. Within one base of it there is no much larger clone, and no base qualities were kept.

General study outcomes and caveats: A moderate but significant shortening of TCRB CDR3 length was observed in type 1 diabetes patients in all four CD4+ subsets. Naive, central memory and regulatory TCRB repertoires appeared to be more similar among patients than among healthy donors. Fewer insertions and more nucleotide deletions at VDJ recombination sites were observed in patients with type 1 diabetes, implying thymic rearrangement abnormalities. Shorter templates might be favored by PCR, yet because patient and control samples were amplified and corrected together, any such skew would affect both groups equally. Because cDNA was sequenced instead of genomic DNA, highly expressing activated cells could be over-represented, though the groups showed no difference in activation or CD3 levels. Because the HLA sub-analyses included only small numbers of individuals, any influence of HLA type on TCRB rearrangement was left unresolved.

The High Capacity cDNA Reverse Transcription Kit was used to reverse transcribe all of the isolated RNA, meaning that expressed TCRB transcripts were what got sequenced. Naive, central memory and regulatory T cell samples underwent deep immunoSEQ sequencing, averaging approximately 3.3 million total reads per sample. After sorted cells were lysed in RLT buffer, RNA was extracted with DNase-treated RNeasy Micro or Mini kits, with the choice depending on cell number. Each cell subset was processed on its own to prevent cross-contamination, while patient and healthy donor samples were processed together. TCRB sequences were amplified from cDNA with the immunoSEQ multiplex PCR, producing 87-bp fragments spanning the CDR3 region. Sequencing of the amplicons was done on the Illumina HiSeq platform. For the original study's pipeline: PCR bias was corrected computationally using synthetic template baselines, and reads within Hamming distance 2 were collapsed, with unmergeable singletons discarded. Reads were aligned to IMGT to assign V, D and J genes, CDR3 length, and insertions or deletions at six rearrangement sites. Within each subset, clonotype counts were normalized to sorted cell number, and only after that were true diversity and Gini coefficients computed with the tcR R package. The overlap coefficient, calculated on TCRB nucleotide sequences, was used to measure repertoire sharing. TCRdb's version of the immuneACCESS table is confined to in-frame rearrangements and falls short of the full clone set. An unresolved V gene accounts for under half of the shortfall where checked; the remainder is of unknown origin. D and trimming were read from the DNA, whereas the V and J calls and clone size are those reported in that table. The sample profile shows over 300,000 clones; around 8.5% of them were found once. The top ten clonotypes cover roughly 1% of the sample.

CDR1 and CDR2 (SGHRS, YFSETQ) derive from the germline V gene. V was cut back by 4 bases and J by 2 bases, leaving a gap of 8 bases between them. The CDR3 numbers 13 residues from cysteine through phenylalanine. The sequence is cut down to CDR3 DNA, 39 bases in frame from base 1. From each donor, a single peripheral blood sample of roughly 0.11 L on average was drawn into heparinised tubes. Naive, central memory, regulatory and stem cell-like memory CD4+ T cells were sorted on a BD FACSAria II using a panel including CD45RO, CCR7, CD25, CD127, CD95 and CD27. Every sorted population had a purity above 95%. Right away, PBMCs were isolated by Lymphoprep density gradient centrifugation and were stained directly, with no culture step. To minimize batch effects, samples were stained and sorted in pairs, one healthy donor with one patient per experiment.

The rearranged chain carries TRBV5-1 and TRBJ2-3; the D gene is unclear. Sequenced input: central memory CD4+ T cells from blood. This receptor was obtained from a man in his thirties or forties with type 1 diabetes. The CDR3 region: CASSLHHTDTQYF. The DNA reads TGCGCCAGCAGCCTACACCACACAGATACGCAGTATTTT.